A selection of T cell receptor beta chains follows, all from one sample in a study of blood T cell repertoires in COVID-19. Profiling relied on immunoSEQ multiplex PCR, and the TCRdb table lists in-frame clones only, not all of them. Found here are roughly 200,000 clones, roughly 80% of them singletons; the top ten hold about 1.5%. The sample was peripheral blood. These receptor sequences come from a human donor in a cohort sampled during active COVID-19. The CDR3 runs from the conserved cysteine through the conserved F or W. Each record gives: J gene, V gene, clone size, CDR3 protein. Expanded clones get a size class; other rows say once, few or many, or leave the size out.

TRBJ2-7 | TRBV9 | once | CASSVSSGGGLWEQYF
TRBJ2-7 | TRBV5-1 | - | CASSVGLSYEQYF
TRBJ2-7 | TRBV27 | - | CASFGAGSYEQYF
TRBJ2-5 | TRBV7-3 | medium-sized | CASSLTQGAGETQYF
TRBJ2-7 | TRBV27 | - | CASSTRQGMDYEQYF
TRBJ2-3 | TRBV5-4 | - | CASSLAGGDTQYF
TRBJ2-7 | TRBV7-9 | - | CASSLTPTMEGIYEQYF
TRBJ1-2 | TRBV27 | - | CASSLGLTGGPGDGYTF
TRBJ1-6 | TRBV27 | once | CASSVTDSYNSPLHF
TRBJ1-2 | TRBV5-1 | - | CASSWLGEGAVGYTF
TRBJ2-5 | TRBV7-2 | - | CASSQTRETQYF
TRBJ2-1 | TRBV6-5 | - | CASSSRLAGDNEQFF
TRBJ2-1 | TRBV27 | once | CASSFSGRPNNEQFF
TRBJ1-5 | TRBV7-2 | - | CASSPATGGVGNQPQHF
TRBJ1-1 | TRBV7-3 | - | CASSPGGTEAFF
TRBJ2-5 | TRBV5-4 | - | CASSRGRAETQYF
TRBJ1-3 | TRBV18 | - | CASSPWDNYSGNTIYF
TRBJ1-1 | TRBV9 | - | CASSVTQGTEAFF